These 15 T cell receptor beta chains came from one sample sequenced in a study of OX40 agonist ivuxolimab in advanced cancers. Generated by immunoSEQ multiplex PCR, the TCRdb table keeps only in-frame clones and is missing some. The data contain roughly 69,000 clones, about 89% of them singletons. Here the sequenced sample was CD4+ or CD8+ T cells sorted from blood, taken in a trial of the OX40 agonist ivuxolimab. The receptors come from an adult with an advanced solid tumor such as melanoma, head and neck, liver or kidney cancer.

The chain employs TRBV18 and TRBJ1-5; no clear D. CDR3 length: 13 amino acids. Germline V gene sequence: CDR1 KGHSH, CDR2 LQKENI. The V end lost 2 bases, the J end lost 4 bases, and 6 bases lay between the germline ends. The CDR3 DNA sequence: TGTGCCAGCTCACCATCGGCGAATCAGCCCCAGCATTTT. It specifies CASSPSANQPQHF.

The chain is built from TRBV7-2 and TRBJ2-3, with 13 bases fitting TRBD2. V was pared by 5 bases and J by 5 bases, with 7 bases of the junction left unmatched. The CDR3 spans 16 residues. Germline V gives CDR1 SGHTA, CDR2 FQGNSA. CDR3 residues: CASSKGLAGAGDTQYF. CDR3 DNA sequence: TGTGCCAGCAGCAAAGGACTAGCGGGAGCTGGAGATACGCAGTATTTT.

The chain combines TRBV7-8 with TRBJ2-7; TRBD2 is a possible D gene (6 bases). From germline, CDR1 is SGHVS and CDR2 FQNEAQ. V was cut by 5 bases and J by 4 bases, with 15 bases left in between. The CDR3 spans 14 residues. The CDR3: CASSPWRAAYEQYF. The CDR3 region has the DNA TGTGCCAGCAGCCCCTGGAGGGCCGCGTACGAGCAGTACTTC.

This chain connects TRBV7-6 to TRBJ2-2, with D perhaps TRBD1 (5 bases). The V end was cut by 6 bases, the J end by 6 bases, with 8 bases between. There are 12 residues in the CDR3. CDR1 and CDR2 from the germline V gene are SGHVS and FNYEAQ. In DNA form, the CDR3 reads TGTGCCAGCAGGTACAGGTCCGGGGAGCTGTTTTTT. Translating gives CASRYRSGELFF.

V gene TRBV10-1 combines with J gene TRBJ1-5; D ambiguous. V was pared by 5 bases and J by 5 bases, with 10 bases between. Germline V gene data show CDR1 as WNHNN and CDR2 as SYGVQD (reference sequence). The CDR3 totals 13 residues. The chain's CDR3 is CASSSGVDQPQHF. For the CDR3, the DNA is TGCGCCAGCAGTTCGGGTGTGGATCAGCCCCAGCATTTT.

This CDR3 is CASSPPQDLAEKLFF. The CDR3 region has the DNA TGTGCCAGCAGTCCCCCACAGGATTTAGCCGAAAAACTGTTTTTT. The chain employs TRBV28 and TRBJ1-4, with a possible D match to TRBD1 (5 bases). This CDR3 contains 15 residues. V lost 5 bases and J 8 bases, leaving 18 bases between the germline ends. Per germline, CDR1 MDHEN and CDR2 SYDVKM.

As for this clone: A junction boundary mismatches the germline segment, possibly from a read error. This rearrangement joins TRBV9 to TRBJ2-7; D is unclear. CDR1 SGDLS and CDR2 YYNGEE come from the germline V gene. This CDR3 has 13 amino acids. DNA for the CDR3: TGTGCCAGCAGCGCCGACTCTGCCTACGCGCAGTACTTC. Protein product: CASSADSAYAQYF.

The gene calls are TRBV29-1 and TRBJ1-2, with no clear D. This CDR3 has 12 amino acids. V was pared by 6 bases and J by 1 base, with 9 bases between. Germline CDR1 reads SQVTM; CDR2 reads ANQGSEA. CDR3 DNA sequence: TGCAGCGTCGAGGACGGTAACTATGGCTACACCTTC. Translation: CSVEDGNYGYTF.

This sequence joins TRBV30 and TRBJ2-1; D may match TRBD1 or TRBD2 (5 bases each). V shed 4 bases and J shed 14 bases, with 21 bases lying between them. CDR1 GTSNPN and CDR2 SVGIG come from the germline V gene (reference sequence). This CDR3 contains 13 residues. The CDR3 bases are TGTGCCTGGAATGACCCCGGGACCCTGGGGGAGTTCTTC. Translating gives CAWNDPGTLGEFF.

The sample holds a few counts of this clone. Additional DNA sequences in this sample encode the identical CDR3. The rearrangement uses TRBV2 and TRBJ2-5; D gene uncertain. This CDR3 spans 10 amino acids. V dropped 1 base and J dropped 6 bases, with 0 bases sitting between them. Germline loops: CDR1 SNHLY, CDR2 FYNNEI. The DNA of the CDR3 is TGTGCCAGCAGTGAAGAGACCCAGTACTTC. Translated, it gives CASSEETQYF.

This clone was observed a few times. The chain is built from TRBV10-1 and TRBJ2-7; D remains ambiguous. The length of the CDR3 is 14 residues. Looked up from germline, CDR1 is WNHNN and CDR2 is SYGVQD (reference sequence). Trimming removed 0 bases at V and 5 bases at J, with 11 bases between. The chain's CDR3 is CASSESRLRNEQYF. The CDR3 nucleotides read TGCGCCAGCAGTGAGTCTAGGCTGCGCAACGAGCAGTACTTC.

Comments on this clone: This CDR3 is also generated by other DNA sequences in the sample. The chain carries TRBV2 and TRBJ2-1; D is unclear. Germline CDR1 and CDR2: SNHLY and FYNNEI. This CDR3 is 15 amino acids long. V lost 4 bases to trimming and J lost 1 base, with 11 bases between them. The CDR3: CASSAGGGSYNEQFF. Written as DNA, the CDR3 is TGTGCCAGCAGTGCGGGTGGCGGATCCTACAATGAGCAGTTCTTC. The full variable domain, its missing parts supplied by reference TRBV2 and TRBJ2-1, is EPEVTQTPSHQVTQMGQEVILRCVPISNHLYFYWYRQILGQKVEFLVSFYNNEISEKSEIFDDQFSVERPDGSNFTLKIRSTKLEDSAMYFCASSAGGGSYNEQFFGPGTRLTVL.

This clone was picked up one time. This chain joins TRBV6-6 and TRBJ2-7; D not certain. CDR1 and CDR2 from the germline V gene are MNHNY and SVGAGI (reference sequence). The CDR3 sequence is 14 residues long. V was shortened by 9 bases and J by 2 bases, with 17 bases between the two germline ends. The CDR3: CASHSSRATYEQYF. The DNA for the CDR3 is TGTGCCAGTCATTCCAGTCGGGCCACCTACGAGCAGTACTTC.

This chain links TRBV4-1 with TRBJ1-3; D is unresolved. Per the germline V gene, CDR1 is MGHRA and CDR2 is YSYEKL. CDR3 size: 14 residues. V dropped 0 bases and J dropped 4 bases, with 7 bases sitting between them. The CDR3 bases are TGCGCCAGCAGCCAAGATCCCCAGGGAAACACCATATATTTT. It translates to CASSQDPQGNTIYF.

This clone was recorded only once. The rearrangement links TRBV6-5 to TRBJ2-3, with 9 bases aligning to TRBD2. Germline V gene lookup returns CDR1 MNHEY and CDR2 SVGAGI. J lost 4 bases, V lost 7 bases, and 9 bases had no gene match. The CDR3 is made up of 15 amino acids. For the CDR3, the DNA is TGTGCCAGCACCTCCGGCGGGAGGGGTTCAGATACGCAGTATTTT. Its translation: CASTSGGRGSDTQYF.